This T cell receptor (beta chain) was identified in a study of CD8 T cells in ankylosing spondylitis. Study outcomes and limitations: As for the disease-linked clones, they showed a CD8+ phenotype and occurred at relatively low frequencies in peripheral blood. One TCR beta motif, made up of several highly homologous variants, appeared characteristic of ankylosing spondylitis blood.

This clonotype has a handful of counts. Its specificity is not known. Quantitative 5'-RACE with molecular barcodes was used to make the TCR beta libraries. In TCRdb, the 5' RACE reads were re-called with MiXCR into one record per CDR3 protein. Among roughly 300,000 distinct CDR3 sequences, 6.5% to 10% were seen once, and the ten largest hold roughly 15%. With V trimmed by 1 base and J by 5 bases, 8 bases remained unmatched. Germline V gene data show CDR1 as KGHSH and CDR2 as LQKENI. The CDR3 covers 15 residues. The chain has TRBV18 and TRBJ2-7, with TRBD1 matching over 7 bases. Sequencing input: blood, either unsorted or a sorted T cell fraction (not recorded which). The TCR sequence derives from a male donor with ankylosing spondylitis. CDR3 sequence: CASSPLGQVTHEQYF. As DNA, the CDR3 is TGTGCCAGCTCACCACTAGGACAGGTCACCCACGAGCAGTACTTC.